This T cell receptor (beta chain) is from a study of blood T cell repertoires in COVID-19 (dated by TCRdb to 2018 to 2021). Broadly, across the study: The collaborator samples originated in the United States, Italy and Spain and spanned the acute and convalescent phases of COVID-19. The prospective study material was composed of cDNA or gDNA derived from T cells, B-cell-depleted T cells, or PBMCs. Deeply sampled blood TCRbeta repertoires from subjects exposed to, actively infected with, or recovered from COVID-19 were included in the dataset. A freely available public database, intended as a resource for researchers studying the immune response to SARS-CoV-2, is where the repertoires were released. Samples were obtained from the ongoing ImmuneRACE study (first 160 participants) and from 1,000 to 1,500 subjects provided by 6 global collaborators. Sample metadata almost always included a de-identified subject ID, COVID-19 status, age in years and sex. Where available, HLA class I and class II types were obtained from metadata supplied by the sample provider rather than from assay-based typing. The investigation overall reported the following: The quantity of clinical and demographic metadata differed by source and by participant and was supplied without curation.

TCRbeta CDR3 regions were amplified from genomic DNA by means of the immunoSEQ Assay, a bias-controlled multiplex PCR. In the source study's methods: Within the assay, amplification of reference gene primers was used to estimate how many nucleated cells each sample contained. Sequence reads were collapsed and filtered to measure the absolute abundance of every unique TCRbeta CDR3 rearrangement. For each sample, productive Simpson clonality was calculated as the square root of Simpson's diversity index across productive rearrangements. TCRdb retrieved this table from immuneACCESS and kept in-frame rearrangements only. Not all clones are present; in checked studies, unresolved V genes account for under half, and no reason is known for the remainder. V and J calls and clone size are copied from that table; D and trimming were computed from the DNA. The sample table holds about 230,000 clones, of which roughly 88% were seen once. In total, the top ten clones hold approximately 3.7% of the sample.

V gives up 0 bases and J gives up 12 bases, and the segment between their germline ends measures 12 bases. From the germline V gene, CDR1 is ENHRY and CDR2 is SYGVKD. From its cysteine to its phenylalanine, the CDR3 spans 13 amino acids. The sequence is cut down to CDR3 DNA, 39 bases in frame from base 1. A word on this clone: The antigen it recognizes is unknown. Base qualities were left out, and no much larger clone turns up one base away.

In the prospective study, participants were roughly 18 to 100 years old, resided in about two dozen geographic areas of the United States, and were enrolled through a virtual design. To assign participants to cohorts, the prospective study relied on clinical history that participants themselves reported in a screening survey and a study questionnaire. A participant counted as exposed if, within 2 weeks of entering the study, that participant had been in contact with someone who had a PCR-confirmed or clinician-diagnosed COVID-19 case. Each participant in the prospective study had whole blood, serum and a nasopharyngeal or oropharyngeal swab collected by mobile phlebotomists. Over an approximately 2-month period, participants in the prospective study had the option of providing additional blood draws and questionnaires. Before DNA extraction, blood samples from the prospective study were shipped at room temperature or frozen.

Recombination joined TRBV10-3 with TRBJ2-1, with the D gene not clear enough to name. The sequence was obtained from a woman aged 25 to 39 who had been exposed to COVID-19. Sequenced sample: PBMCs or T cells enriched from blood (not recorded which). The CDR3 reads as follows: CAISESRLMRQFF. In nucleotide form, the sequence is TGTGCCATCAGTGAGTCTCGACTCATGAGGCAGTTCTTC.